The clone carrying this T cell receptor beta chain was recorded many times. Trimming took 6 bases from V and 7 from J, leaving 15 bases between them. The CDR3 consists of 13 residues. Per the germline V gene, CDR1 is MNHEY and CDR2 is SMNVEV (reference sequence). The sample originates from a study of regulatory T cells in long-lasting Graves disease. Investigators prepared the TCR beta libraries by applying iRepertoire HTBI primers and Arm-PCR of CDR3 regions. TCRdb called the multiplex PCR reads again in MiXCR, with one record for every CDR3 protein. This table holds roughly 400,000 distinct CDR3 sequences, less than 25% found once. Sample time point: persistent/refractory GD, antithyroid drugs over 5 years with positive TRAb. From PBMCs, RNA was extracted and then used to make the TCR library.

Source: peripheral blood mononuclear cells (PBMCs), taken when the disease was refractory, from a patient treated with antithyroid drugs. The source is a female donor with Graves disease. The chain has TRBV27 and TRBJ1-2, with D possibly TRBD1 on 6 matching bases. The DNA for the CDR3 is TGTGCCAGCAGCAACCGAGGGGGAGGTGGCTACACCTTC. Translation: CASSNRGGGGYTF.